These 21 T cell receptor beta chains came from one sample sequenced in a study of blood T cell repertoires in COVID-19. TCRdb's table, derived via immunoSEQ multiplex PCR, lists solely in-frame clones and lacks some. The sample records approximately 500,000 clones, roughly nine tenths being singletons. The specimen was peripheral blood. The receptors were gathered from a woman aged 45-65 years with COVID-19, enrolled during active disease.

The gene calls are TRBV6-5 and TRBJ2-1, with 10 bases identical to TRBD1. Germline-derived CDR1 and CDR2 are MNHEY and SVGAGI. J was trimmed by 8 bases and V by 6 bases; bases with no gene match: 10. The CDR3 sequence is 15 residues long. The CDR3 DNA follows: TGTGCCAGCAGGAAGACAGGGGGCCCGTCGGATGAGCAGTTCTTC. It yields the protein CASRKTGGPSDEQFF.

The chain employs TRBV6-6 and TRBJ1-2; weak D call: TRBD1 (6 bases). This CDR3 contains 14 residues. V lost 4 bases to trimming and J lost 6 bases, with 15 bases between them. Germline values: CDR1 MNHNY, CDR2 SVGAGI (reference sequence). The DNA of the CDR3 is TGTGCCAGCAGTTTAGTGAGGACAGAGGATGGCTACACCTTC. Amino acid sequence: CASSLVRTEDGYTF.

The chain carries TRBV7-9 and TRBJ2-1; 9 bases match TRBD1. Per the germline V gene, CDR1 is SEHNR and CDR2 is FQNEAQ (reference sequence). V gave up 6 bases and J gave up 8 bases; unmatched junction bases: 11. The CDR3 loop spans 15 amino acids. The CDR3 protein is CASSLRGTGFYEQFF. CDR3 nucleotide sequence: TGTGCCAGCAGTTTGCGAGGGACAGGGTTTTATGAGCAGTTCTTC.

The genes are TRBV12-2 and TRBJ1-5. TRBV12-2 is reported as a pseudogene. CDR3 length: 16 residues. CDR3 loop: CASRLARCGMSGPQHF. The CDR3 DNA sequence: TGTGCAAGTCGCTTAGCGAGATGTGGGATGAGCGGGCCCCAGCATTTT.

The chain carries TRBV6-1 and TRBJ1-1; D possibly corresponds to TRBD1 (5 bases). With 1 base removed from V and 11 bases from J, the gap between germline ends came to 8 bases. The CDR3 contains 11 residues. CDR1 MNHNS and CDR2 SASEGT come from the germline V gene. The CDR3 nucleotides are TGTGCCAGCAGTGAAGAAGGGGCGGCTTTCTTT. Encoded protein: CASSEEGAAFF.

The V and J genes are TRBV19 and TRBJ1-1; tentatively, D is TRBD1 (5 bases). Germline-derived CDR1 and CDR2 are LNHDA and SQIVND (reference sequence). Deletions cut 11 bases from V and 0 bases from J, with 16 bases between. The CDR3 is made up of 14 amino acids. CDR3 DNA: TGTGCCGCACGGGTGCGGGGGATGAACACTGAAGCTTTCTTT. Its protein is CAARVRGMNTEAFF.

The rearrangement joins TRBV7-7 to TRBJ2-5; 9 nucleotides match TRBD1. Unmatched junction bases numbered 13, after V lost 5 bases and J lost 6 bases. Germline loops: CDR1 SSHAT, CDR2 FNYEAQ (reference sequence). CDR3 length: 16 residues. CDR3 loop: CASSLQGRTGDKTQYF. CDR3 nucleotides: TGTGCCAGCAGCCTACAGGGGAGGACAGGGGACAAGACCCAGTACTTC.

The chain combines TRBV10-2 with TRBJ1-2, with 10 bases lining up with TRBD1. V was clipped by 7 bases and J by 4 bases; unmatched bases: 6. The CDR3 contains 14 residues. CDR1 and CDR2 from the germline V gene are WSHSY and SAAADI. CDR3 amino acids: CASMGDRGRYGYTF. The CDR3 DNA sequence: TGCGCCAGCATGGGGGACAGGGGCCGCTATGGCTACACCTTC.

This sequence joins TRBV27 and TRBJ1-6; 11 bases match TRBD1. In germline, CDR1 is MNHEY, CDR2 SMNVEV (reference sequence). V was pared by 7 bases and J by 9 bases, with 8 bases of the junction left unmatched. The CDR3 loop spans 15 amino acids. The CDR3 DNA is TGTGCCAGCAAGGGCCGGACAGGGGGCGGTTCACCCCTCCACTTT. Residues: CASKGRTGGGSPLHF.

The J gene is TRBJ2-7, the V gene TRBV18; 11 bases fit TRBD1. Germline values: CDR1 KGHSH, CDR2 LQKENI. V dropped 3 bases and J dropped 2; count of bases not matched to a gene: 6. The CDR3 spans 16 residues. CDR3 sequence reads: CASSPQGQGAAYEQYF. The CDR3 nucleotides are TGTGCCAGCTCACCCCAAGGACAGGGGGCCGCCTACGAGCAGTACTTC.

This chain connects TRBV6-1 to TRBJ2-1; a possible D gene is TRBD1 (5 bases). In germline, CDR1 is MNHNS, CDR2 SASEGT. Trimming left V 1 base short and J 4 bases short, with 8 bases between. The CDR3 loop spans 14 amino acids. CDR3 protein: CASSEEDSYNEQFF. The CDR3 DNA is TGTGCCAGCAGTGAAGAAGACAGTTACAATGAGCAGTTCTTC.

The gene calls are TRBV12-3 or TRBV12-4 and TRBJ2-2; D is uncertain. V was clipped by 4 bases and J by 5 bases, with 8 bases between them. This CDR3 is 13 amino acids long. CDR3: CASSSHFTGELFF. The CDR3 coding sequence is TGTGCCAGCAGTTCCCACTTTACCGGGGAGCTGTTTTTT.

The CDR3 DNA reads TGTGCCAGCAGCTTCATCACGGCCGGGGAGCTGTTTTTT. Amino acid sequence: CASSFITAGELFF. The chain links TRBV5-4 to TRBJ2-2; D unclear. V lost 2 bases and J 6 bases, leaving 8 bases between the germline ends. Germline values: CDR1 SGHNT, CDR2 YYREEE (reference sequence). The CDR3 runs to 13 residues.

The chain combines TRBV9 with TRBJ2-5; 11 bases fit TRBD2. Germline V gene sequence: CDR1 SGDLS, CDR2 YYNGEE. This CDR3 spans 17 amino acids. V shed 3 bases, J shed 5 bases, and the junction held 12 bases outside the gene matches. Here the CDR3 DNA reads TGTGCCAGCAGCGCCCTGACTAGCGGGGTTTCAAGGGAGACCCAGTACTTC. This sequence encodes CASSALTSGVSRETQYF. The full variable domain, rest sourced from reference TRBV9 and TRBJ2-5, is DSGVTQTPKHLITATGQRVTLRCSPRSGDLSVYWYQQSLDQGLQFLIQYYNGEERAKGNILERFSAQQFPDLHSELNLSSLELGDSALYFCASSALTSGVSRETQYFGPGTRLLVL.

The genes are TRBV12-5 and TRBJ1-1; D is possibly TRBD1 (5 bases). V lost 4 bases and J 4 bases, leaving 10 bases between the germline ends. CDR1 and CDR2 (germline): LGHNT, FRNRAP. The CDR3 consists of 13 residues. The CDR3 region has the DNA TGTGCTAGTGGTTCTGGCGGGGGCACTGAAGCTTTCTTT. It translates to CASGSGGGTEAFF.

V usage is TRBV9 and J usage is TRBJ1-6; TRBD1 agrees at 8 bases. CDR1 is SGDLS and CDR2 is YYNGEE in the germline V gene. Losses at the gene ends were 2 bases for V and 10 bases for J; bases not matched to a gene: 5. The CDR3 extends over 14 amino acids. The CDR3 region has the DNA TGTGCCAGCAGCGTCGGAGGGACAGGATCACCCCTCCACTTT. Translated, it gives CASSVGGTGSPLHF. The full variable domain, rest sourced from reference TRBV9 and TRBJ1-6, is DSGVTQTPKHLITATGQRVTLRCSPRSGDLSVYWYQQSLDQGLQFLIQYYNGEERAKGNILERFSAQQFPDLHSELNLSSLELGDSALYFCASSVGGTGSPLHFGNGTRLTVT.

The genes are TRBV19 and TRBJ1-2; possibly TRBD1 for D (5 bases). The V gene's germline CDR1 is LNHDA and CDR2 SQIVND (reference sequence). The CDR3 contains 14 residues. V dropped 3 bases and J dropped 4 bases, with 12 bases sitting between them. The CDR3 loop is CASSIQGMGYGYTF. In DNA, the CDR3 is TGTGCCAGTAGTATTCAGGGAATGGGCTATGGCTACACCTTC.

This chain uses TRBV6-5 with TRBJ1-1; D remains unclear. CDR1 MNHEY and CDR2 SVGAGI come from the germline V gene. Trimming took 2 bases from V and 5 from J, leaving 15 bases between them. The CDR3 contains 15 residues. The CDR3 loop is CASSYTVTRVTEAFF. The CDR3 DNA sequence: TGTGCCAGCAGTTACACGGTGACTAGGGTTACTGAAGCTTTCTTT.

Remarks on this clone: The junction shows a germline mismatch at one end, possibly a read error. J is TRBJ2-7 and V is TRBV12-3 or TRBV12-4; D is undetermined. The CDR3 runs 8 residues. CDR3 sequence (DNA): TGTGCCAGCAGTCCCCCAAACTTC. Its translation is CASSPPNF.

V gene TRBV2 combines with J gene TRBJ2-7, with 9 positions matching TRBD1. The CDR3 has 14 residues. CDR1 is SNHLY, CDR2 FYNNEI, per germline. J was trimmed by 5 bases and V by 5 bases; bases with no gene match: 7. CDR3: CASSRDRAGDEQYF. Here the CDR3 DNA reads TGTGCCAGCAGTAGGGACAGGGCGGGGGACGAGCAGTACTTC.

The chain uses TRBV7-9 and TRBJ1-2; D unresolved. CDR3 size: 14 residues. Per germline, CDR1 SEHNR and CDR2 FQNEAQ (reference sequence). V lost 0 bases and J lost 8, with 13 bases in between. The CDR3 region has the DNA TGTGCCAGCAGCTTAGCCGGCTCCGCTAGGGGCTACACCTTC. Its protein product is CASSLAGSARGYTF.